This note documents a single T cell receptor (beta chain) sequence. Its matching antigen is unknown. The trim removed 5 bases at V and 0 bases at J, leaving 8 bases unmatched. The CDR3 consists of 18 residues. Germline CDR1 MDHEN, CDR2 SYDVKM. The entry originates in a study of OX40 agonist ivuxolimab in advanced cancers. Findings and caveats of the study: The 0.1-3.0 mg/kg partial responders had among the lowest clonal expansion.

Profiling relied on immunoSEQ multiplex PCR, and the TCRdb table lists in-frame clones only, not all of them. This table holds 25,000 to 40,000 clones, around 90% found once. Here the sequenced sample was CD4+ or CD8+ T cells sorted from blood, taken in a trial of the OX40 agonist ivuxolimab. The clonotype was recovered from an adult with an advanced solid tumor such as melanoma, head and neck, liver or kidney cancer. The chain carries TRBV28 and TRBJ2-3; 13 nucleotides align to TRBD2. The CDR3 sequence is CASSAAGGLAGSTDTQYF. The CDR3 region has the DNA TGTGCCAGCAGTGCAGCGGGGGGACTAGCGGGAAGCACAGATACGCAGTATTTT.